The T cell receptor (beta chain) under discussion was sequenced for a study of T cells in Graves' hyperthyroidism and ophthalmopathy. If no ophthalmopathy progression occurred within 18 months, Graves' hyperthyroidism was stable. Patients aged 18 to 65 had newly diagnosed hyperthyroidism of under 2 months' duration. Patients with uncontrolled infections, other autoimmune diseases, pregnancy or lactation were excluded. V gave up 1 base and J gave up 4 bases, with 13 bases separating them. Germline lookup yields CDR1 SEHNR and CDR2 FQNEAQ (reference sequence). The CDR3 has 15 amino acids. Template material for amplifying TCR beta CDR3 regions consisted of RNA transcripts. Initially, a first-round RT-PCR of the TCR CDR3 employed the HTBI primer set. TCRdb reprocessed the multiplex PCR reads with MiXCR, giving one entry per CDR3 protein. In the table there are around 690,000 distinct CDR3 sequences, around 15% of which are singletons.

This clonotype was obtained from a middle-aged man with Graves' hyperthyroidism. The sample was blood. The chain combines TRBV7-9 with TRBJ2-5; the D is unclear. The CDR3 reads CASSLVSVSSETQYF. The CDR3 bases are TGTGCCAGCAGCTTAGTATCGGTTAGTTCAGAGACCCAGTACTTC.